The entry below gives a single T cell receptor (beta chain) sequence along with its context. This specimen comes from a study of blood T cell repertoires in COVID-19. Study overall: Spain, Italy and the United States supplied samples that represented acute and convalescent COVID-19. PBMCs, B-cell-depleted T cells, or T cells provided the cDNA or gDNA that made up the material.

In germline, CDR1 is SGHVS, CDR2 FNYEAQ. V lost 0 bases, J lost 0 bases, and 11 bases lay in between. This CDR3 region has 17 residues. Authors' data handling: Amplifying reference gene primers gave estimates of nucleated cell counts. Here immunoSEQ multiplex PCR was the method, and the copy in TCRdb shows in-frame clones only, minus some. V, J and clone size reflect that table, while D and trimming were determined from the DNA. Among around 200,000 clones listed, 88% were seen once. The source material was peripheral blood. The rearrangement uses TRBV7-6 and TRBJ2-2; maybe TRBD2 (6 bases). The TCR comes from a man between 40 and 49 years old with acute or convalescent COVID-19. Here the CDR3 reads CASSLARGGANTGELFF. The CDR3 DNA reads TGTGCCAGCAGCTTAGCGAGGGGAGGCGCGAACACCGGGGAGCTGTTTTTT. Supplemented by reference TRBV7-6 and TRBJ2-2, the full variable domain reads GAGVSQSPRYKVTKRGQDVALRCDPISGHVSLYWYRQALGQGPEFLTYFNYEAQQDKSGLPNDRFSAERPEGSISTLTIQRTEQRDSAMYRCASSLARGGANTGELFFGEGSRLTVL.